Listed below are T cell receptor beta chains from one sample, sequenced in a study of cytomegalovirus exposure and HLA in healthy donors. The method was immunoSEQ multiplex PCR; TCRdb's version includes in-frame clones alone and lacks a portion of them. The sample lists some 130,000 clones, 80% occurring once. Sequencing was carried out using PBMCs. These TCRs come from a man aged 40-55 years in good health and CMV-seronegative. The CDR3 runs from the conserved cysteine through the conserved F or W. Each record gives: J gene, D gene, clone size, V gene, CDR3 protein, CDR3 DNA. A D gene is named only where the DNA matches it firmly. Not all rows give a size; the values are once, few, many and, for expanded clones, a class.

TRBJ1-3 TRBD1 . TRBV7-8 CASSLGPGGKSGNTIYF TGTGCCAGCAGCTTAGGCCCAGGGGGCAAGTCTGGAAACACCATATATTTT
TRBJ2-1 . . TRBV9 CASSVGGGRYNEQFF TGTGCCAGCAGCGTAGGAGGTGGCCGGTACAATGAGCAGTTCTTC
TRBJ2-3 TRBD2 . TRBV6-6 CASSTRGSGGIDTQYF TGTGCCAGCAGCACCCGGGGTAGCGGGGGGATAGATACGCAGTATTTT
TRBJ1-1 TRBD1 . TRBV5-1 CASKSSGGPFEAFF TGCGCCAGCAAATCCTCAGGGGGGCCCTTTGAAGCTTTCTTT
TRBJ2-4 TRBD1 . TRBV30 CAWRDRGGKNIQYF TGTGCCTGGAGGGACAGGGGAGGGAAAAACATTCAGTACTTC
TRBJ2-7 TRBD1 . TRBV9 CASSVDSTGPLEQYF TGTGCCAGCAGCGTAGATTCGACAGGGCCCCTGGAGCAGTACTTC
TRBJ1-6 . . TRBV6-1 CASSEAPSSYNSPLHF TGTGCCAGCAGTGAAGCACCCAGCTCCTATAATTCACCCCTCCACTTT
TRBJ1-2 . . TRBV30 CAWSRAGNYYGYTF TGTGCCTGGAGCCGCGCGGGAAACTACTATGGCTACACCTTC
TRBJ1-2 TRBD1 once TRBV5-1 CASSSTGTGRGYTF TGCGCCAGCAGCTCAACCGGGACAGGGCGCGGCTACACCTTC
TRBJ2-7 TRBD2 . TRBV25-1 CASRLAGSPEQYF TGTGCCAGCAGACTAGCGGGGTCCCCCGAGCAGTACTTC
TRBJ2-5 . . TRBV5-4 CASSPWAEETQYF TGTGCCAGCAGCCCCTGGGCAGAAGAGACCCAGTACTTC
TRBJ2-5 . once TRBV21-1 CASSKAGTRRETQYF TGTGCCAGCAGCAAAGCCGGGACTAGGAGGGAGACCCAGTACTTC
TRBJ2-3 . . TRBV4-1 CASSQDWYGSTPDTQYF TGCGCCAGCAGCCAAGATTGGTACGGGAGTACCCCAGATACGCAGTATTTT
TRBJ1-2 . . TRBV21-1 CASSKGIGGYGYTF TGTGCCAGCAGCAAAGGAATTGGGGGGTATGGCTACACCTTC